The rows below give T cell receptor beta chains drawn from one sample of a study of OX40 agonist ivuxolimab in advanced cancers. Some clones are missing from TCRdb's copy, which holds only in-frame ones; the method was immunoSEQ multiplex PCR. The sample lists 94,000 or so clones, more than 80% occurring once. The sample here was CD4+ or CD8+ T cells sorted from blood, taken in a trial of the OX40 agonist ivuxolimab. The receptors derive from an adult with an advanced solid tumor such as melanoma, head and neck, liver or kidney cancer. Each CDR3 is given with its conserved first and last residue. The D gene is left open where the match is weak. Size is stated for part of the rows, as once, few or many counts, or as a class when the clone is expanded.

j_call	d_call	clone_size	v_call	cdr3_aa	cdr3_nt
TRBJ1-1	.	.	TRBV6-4	CASSDRMNTEAFF	TGTGCCAGCAGTGACAGGATGAACACTGAAGCTTTCTTT
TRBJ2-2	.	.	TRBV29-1	CSVEGNGELFF	TGCAGCGTCGAGGGAAACGGGGAGCTGTTTTTT
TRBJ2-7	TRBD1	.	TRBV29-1	CSVAPRQGSSYEQYF	TGCAGCGTTGCGCCCCGACAGGGGAGCTCCTACGAGCAGTACTTC
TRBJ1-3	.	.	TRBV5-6	CASSPLALGSGNTIYF	TGTGCCAGCAGCCCCCTTGCCCTGGGGTCTGGAAACACCATATATTTT
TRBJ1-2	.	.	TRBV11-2	CASSPGYGYTF	TGTGCCAGCAGCCCAGGGTATGGCTACACCTTC
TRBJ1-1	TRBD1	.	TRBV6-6	CASSPPGQGNTEAFF	TGTGCCAGCAGCCCCCCGGGACAGGGGAACACTGAAGCTTTCTTT
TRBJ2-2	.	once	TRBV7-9	CASSLALTRGTGELFF	TGTGCCAGCAGCTTAGCCCTGACTAGAGGGACCGGGGAGCTGTTTTTT
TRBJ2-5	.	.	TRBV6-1	CASRGAPTQYF	TGTGCCAGCAGGGGGGCGCCGACCCAGTACTTC
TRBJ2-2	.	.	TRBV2	CASRASASNTGELFF	TGTGCCAGCAGGGCGAGCGCCTCGAACACCGGGGAGCTGTTTTTT
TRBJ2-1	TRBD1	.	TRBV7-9	CASSSNRGIDEQFF	TGTGCCAGCAGCTCGAACAGGGGTATCGATGAGCAGTTCTTC
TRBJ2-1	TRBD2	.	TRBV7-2	CASSLGGGPYNEQFF	TGTGCCAGCAGCTTAGGGGGAGGGCCCTACAATGAGCAGTTCTTC
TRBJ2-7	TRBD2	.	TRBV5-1	CASSFSGGAGEQYF	TGCGCCAGCAGCTTCAGCGGGGGGGCCGGCGAGCAGTACTTC
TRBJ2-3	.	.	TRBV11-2	CASSLAGGSTDTQYF	TGTGCCAGCAGCTTAGCCGGCGGGAGCACAGATACGCAGTATTTT
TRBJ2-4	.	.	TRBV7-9	CASSFLSAVGDIQYF	TGTGCCAGCAGCTTCCTGTCCGCGGTGGGCGACATTCAGTACTTC
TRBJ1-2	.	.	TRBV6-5	CASSRDSGGYTF	TGTGCCAGCAGTAGGGACTCCGGTGGCTACACCTTC
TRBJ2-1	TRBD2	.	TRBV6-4	CASSGTSGGFSYNEQFF	TGTGCCAGCAGTGGGACTAGCGGGGGTTTCTCCTACAATGAGCAGTTCTTC
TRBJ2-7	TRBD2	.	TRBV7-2	CASSFTSGPYEQYF	TGTGCCAGCAGCTTTACTAGCGGGCCTTACGAGCAGTACTTC
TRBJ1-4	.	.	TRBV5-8	CASSPEVRESEKLFF	TGTGCCAGCAGCCCTGAGGTCAGGGAGAGTGAAAAACTGTTTTTT
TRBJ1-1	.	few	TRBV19	CASRPTVNTEAFF	TGTGCCAGTAGGCCGACAGTGAACACTGAAGCTTTCTTT
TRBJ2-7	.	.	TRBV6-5	CASTRTANYEQYF	TGTGCCAGCACTCGGACAGCCAACTACGAGCAGTACTTC
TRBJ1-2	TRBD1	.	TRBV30	CAWSGGQGLYGYTF	TGTGCCTGGAGTGGGGGACAGGGCCTATATGGCTACACCTTC
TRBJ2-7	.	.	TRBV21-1	CASSKRKSGKLSYEQYF	TGTGCCAGCAGCAAAAGAAAGAGCGGGAAGCTCTCCTACGAGCAGTACTTC
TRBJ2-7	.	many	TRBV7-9	CASSLAGYSYEQYF	TGTGCCAGCAGCTTAGCAGGGTACTCCTACGAGCAGTACTTC
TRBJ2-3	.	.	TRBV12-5	CASGPAEGTDTQYF	TGTGCTAGTGGTCCAGCAGAGGGCACAGATACGCAGTATTTT
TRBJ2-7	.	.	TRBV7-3	CASSLHEAYEQYF	TGTGCCAGCAGCTTACACGAAGCCTACGAGCAGTACTTC
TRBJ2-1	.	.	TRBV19	CASSLRAPRREQFF	TGTGCCAGTAGTCTCCGGGCCCCGAGGAGGGAGCAGTTCTTC
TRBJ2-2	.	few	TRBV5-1	CASSLVLASGGELFF	TGCGCCAGCAGCTTGGTTCTAGCCAGCGGCGGGGAGCTGTTTTTT
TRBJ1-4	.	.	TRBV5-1	CASSAGGPNEKLFF	TGCGCCAGCAGCGCGGGCGGGCCTAATGAAAAACTGTTTTTT
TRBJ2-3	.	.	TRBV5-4	CASSLDTKPGDTQYF	TGTGCCAGCAGCTTGGATACCAAGCCGGGAGATACGCAGTATTTT
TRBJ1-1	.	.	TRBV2	CASNEYRDTEAFF	TGTGCCAGCAACGAGTATAGGGACACTGAAGCTTTCTTT
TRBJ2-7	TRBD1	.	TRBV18	CASRRDRGSYEQYF	TGTGCCAGCCGAAGGGACAGGGGATCCTACGAGCAGTACTTC
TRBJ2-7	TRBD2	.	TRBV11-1	CASSPGLAGDEQYF	TGTGCCAGCAGCCCCGGACTAGCGGGGGACGAGCAGTACTTC
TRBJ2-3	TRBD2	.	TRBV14	CASSQGRGLAGDFADTDTQYF	TGTGCCAGCAGCCAAGGAAGGGGACTAGCGGGAGATTTCGCGGACACAGATACGCAGTATTTT
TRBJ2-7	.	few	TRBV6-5	CASSPTSYEQYF	TGTGCCAGCAGTCCCACCTCCTACGAGCAGTACTTC
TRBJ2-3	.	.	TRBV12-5	CASGLVDTQYF	TGTGCTAGTGGTTTGGTGGATACGCAGTATTTT
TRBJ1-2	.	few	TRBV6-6	CASSYSTGMYGYTF	TGTGCCAGCAGTTACAGTACCGGAATGTATGGCTACACCTTC
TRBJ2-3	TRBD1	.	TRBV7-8	CASSSGQGAPDTQYF	TGTGCCAGCAGCTCGGGACAGGGAGCCCCAGATACGCAGTATTTT
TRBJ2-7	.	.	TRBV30	CAWTDSYEQYF	TGTGCCTGGACAGACTCCTACGAGCAGTACTTC
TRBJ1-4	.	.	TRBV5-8	CASPPRGRDEKLFF	TGTGCCAGCCCCCCCAGGGGTAGGGACGAAAAACTGTTTTTT